This T cell receptor beta chain stems from a study of PD-1 blockade in classical Hodgkin lymphoma (dated by TCRdb to 2020 to 2022). Some background on the complete study: Nivolumab dosing was 3 mg/kg intravenously every 2 weeks, continuing until either disease progression or unacceptable toxicity. The study used TCR beta sequencing and CyTOF to define a peripheral blood immune signature of response to PD-1 blockade in classical Hodgkin lymphoma. Overall study results and their limits: The study was restricted to a single clinical trial cohort, and the causes of repertoire differences, possibly disease activity or prior therapy, were left undefined. Baseline TCR diversity was reported as lower in newly diagnosed patients than in healthy donors, and lower still in relapsed/refractory patients. By C4D1, a significant rise was seen in CD4+ TCR diversity but not in CD8+ TCR diversity (p=0.0027 vs p=0.16), and the rise was most apparent among complete responders (p=0.02). Patients starting nivolumab less than 1 year after ASCT had lower diversity and were excluded from later analyses to avoid confounding by immune reconstitution. Trial patients achieving complete response had baseline diversity similar to newly diagnosed patients, whereas partial responders and progressors had significantly lower diversity.

In light of the paper, this sample's time point label describes: cycle 2 day 1 (C2D1) of nivolumab. Every trial patient had relapsed following autologous stem cell transplantation, and prior brentuximab vedotin exposure was what differed among cohorts A, B and C. The trial cohort comprised 60 or so patients with relapsed/refractory classical Hodgkin lymphoma whose best overall responses were complete response, partial response or progressive disease. Trial patients were treated with single-agent nivolumab in the multi-cohort phase II CheckMate 205 trial. Best overall response was determined by an independent review committee according to the 2007 International Working Group response criteria. Trial PBMCs were collected immediately before nivolumab initiation (C1D1) and during therapy at cycle 2 day 1 and cycle 4 day 1. Peripheral blood was collected in 8 mL Vacutainer Cell Preparation Tubes, from which PBMCs were isolated by centrifugation and then cryopreserved.

Worth noting for this clone: What antigen it recognizes has not been identified. Nothing much larger sits one base from this clone, and base qualities are not available.

The CDR3, from cysteine to phenylalanine, totals 19 residues. The read is trimmed to its CDR3 DNA, 57 bases read in frame from base 1. Ends trimmed: V by 1 base, J by 5 bases; bases unmatched to a gene: 15. CDR1 and CDR2, looked up from the germline V gene, are MGHRA and YSYEKL. Genomic DNA was extracted with the Qiagen DNeasy kit from unsorted PBMCs and from negatively selected CD4+ and CD8+ fractions. Amplification of TCR beta CDR3 regions was done by immunoSEQ multiplex PCR with primers that anneal to V and J segments. A synthetic immune receptor repertoire was used to minimize amplification bias, and any remaining bias was removed computationally after sequencing. As for the authors' bioinformatics: Custom Python scripts were used to quantify repertoire diversity as the Shannon entropy index. Unsorted, CD4+ and CD8+ repertoires were examined separately, except in combined analyses, for which CD4+ and CD8+ sequences were merged in silico. Clonal expansion was defined as at least a 2-fold frequency increase after treatment relative to C1D1, with a pseudocount of 0.5 for undetected baseline clones. Clones with 0 or 1 copy at C1D1 were classified as singleton clones, and clones with 2 or more copies were classified as non-singleton clones. By matching protein sequences in sorted samples from the same patient, clones expanded in unsorted samples were annotated as CD4+, CD8+ or unknown. Diversity changes from C1D1 to C4D1 were tested in paired samples using Wilcoxon tests. This is the immuneACCESS table as TCRdb keeps it, with only in-frame sequences that have V and J called. A part of the clones is gone; compared with another copy, unresolved V genes explain less than half, and the rest is unexplained. V, J and clone size are taken as reported in that table, and D and trimming were inferred from the DNA itself. The sample data list roughly 140,000 clones, and approximately 80% of these were observed just once. The top ten clonotypes cover 7.5% to 9.5% of the sample.

The sequencing here drew on peripheral blood mononuclear cells (PBMCs), taken before the second cycle of nivolumab. The chain employs TRBV4-1 and TRBJ2-1, with 9 junctional bases fitting TRBD2. The TCR sequence derives from a human donor with classical Hodgkin lymphoma. The sequence in DNA is TGCGCCAGCAGCCAAGGGACTATCACCGGGACTAGCCGTAACAATGAGCAGTTCTTC. The translation is CASSQGTITGTSRNNEQFF.